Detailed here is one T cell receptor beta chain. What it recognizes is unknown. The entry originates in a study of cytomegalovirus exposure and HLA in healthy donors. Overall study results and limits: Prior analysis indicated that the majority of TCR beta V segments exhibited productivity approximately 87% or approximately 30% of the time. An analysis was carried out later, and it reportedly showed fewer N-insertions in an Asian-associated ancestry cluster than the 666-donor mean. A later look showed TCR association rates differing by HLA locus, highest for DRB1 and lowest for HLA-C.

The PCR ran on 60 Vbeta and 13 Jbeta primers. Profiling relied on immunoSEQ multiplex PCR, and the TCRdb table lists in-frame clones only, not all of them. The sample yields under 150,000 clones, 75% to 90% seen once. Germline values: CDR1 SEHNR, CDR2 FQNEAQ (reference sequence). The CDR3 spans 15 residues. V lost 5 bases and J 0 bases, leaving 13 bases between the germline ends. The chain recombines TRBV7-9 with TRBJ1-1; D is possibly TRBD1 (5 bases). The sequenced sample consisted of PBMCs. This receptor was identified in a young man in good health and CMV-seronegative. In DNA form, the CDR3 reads TGTGCCAGCAGCCCAGTCGGGGGGATGAACACTGAAGCTTTCTTT. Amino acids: CASSPVGGMNTEAFF.